The rows below give T cell receptor beta chains drawn from one sample of a study of shared clonotypes between healthy human individuals. Clones were read by immunoSEQ multiplex PCR, and TCRdb kept only the in-frame ones, dropping some. The data contain about 1.1 million clones, roughly 74% of them singletons. Material: memory CD4+ T cells from PBMCs. All receptors come from a man younger than 35 in good health. Some clones in this sample may be carry-over from other donors' samples. Both conserved end residues are part of each CDR3. A clone size is listed for some rows: how often the clone was seen (once, few, many), or a class if it is expanded.

v_gene: TRBV5-1; abundance: many; j_gene: TRBJ1-1; CDR3aa: CASSLQGGPNTEAFF
v_gene: TRBV6-4; abundance: .; j_gene: TRBJ1-2; CDR3aa: CASSPRRGTGETYGYTF
v_gene: TRBV27; abundance: .; j_gene: TRBJ2-7; CDR3aa: CASSQPSGVSYEQYF
v_gene: TRBV29-1; abundance: .; j_gene: TRBJ2-2; CDR3aa: CSVIGTSGIRELFF
v_gene: TRBV15; abundance: .; j_gene: TRBJ2-5; CDR3aa: CATSRGLAGAGEETQYF
v_gene: TRBV9; abundance: .; j_gene: TRBJ2-5; CDR3aa: CASSVSGTKETQYF
v_gene: TRBV5-1; abundance: once; j_gene: TRBJ1-2; CDR3aa: CASSYGQGYGYTF
v_gene: TRBV27; abundance: .; j_gene: TRBJ2-4; CDR3aa: CASSFGSFTIQYF
v_gene: TRBV2; abundance: once; j_gene: TRBJ2-3; CDR3aa: CASSEGQGVQLALTDTQYF
v_gene: TRBV14; abundance: few; j_gene: TRBJ2-3; CDR3aa: CASSQDVSGTDTQYF
v_gene: TRBV6-1; abundance: .; j_gene: TRBJ2-1; CDR3aa: CASKLGTILDEQFF
v_gene: TRBV28; abundance: few; j_gene: TRBJ1-5; CDR3aa: CASSLWQGRRPQHF
v_gene: TRBV5-1; abundance: .; j_gene: TRBJ2-2; CDR3aa: CASSLRQGAPTGDLFF
v_gene: TRBV19; abundance: .; j_gene: TRBJ1-5; CDR3aa: CASSIGTGGYQPQHF
v_gene: TRBV6-1; abundance: .; j_gene: TRBJ2-1; CDR3aa: CASRLQSAAEQFF
v_gene: TRBV28; abundance: .; j_gene: TRBJ2-2; CDR3aa: CASRFRNTGELFF
v_gene: TRBV10-3; abundance: .; j_gene: TRBJ1-1; CDR3aa: CAISGNGGTEAFF
v_gene: TRBV19; abundance: .; j_gene: TRBJ1-2; CDR3aa: CASNQPMGGYTF
v_gene: TRBV5-1; abundance: once; j_gene: TRBJ2-6; CDR3aa: CASSLELSGANVLTF
v_gene: TRBV2; abundance: .; j_gene: TRBJ1-5; CDR3aa: CASSYTGDQPQHF
v_gene: TRBV7-9; abundance: .; j_gene: TRBJ2-1; CDR3aa: CASDQRWSSTLNEQFF
v_gene: TRBV28; abundance: .; j_gene: TRBJ2-1; CDR3aa: CASSSVAGLSSYNEQFF
v_gene: TRBV15; abundance: .; j_gene: TRBJ1-3; CDR3aa: CATSRGGRGHSGNTIYF
v_gene: TRBV5-4; abundance: once; j_gene: TRBJ1-6; CDR3aa: CASSLDGTANSPLHF
v_gene: TRBV7-2; abundance: .; j_gene: TRBJ2-7; CDR3aa: CASREFSTRSYEQYF
v_gene: TRBV29-1; abundance: .; j_gene: TRBJ2-7; CDR3aa: CSAETYRGATYEQYF
v_gene: TRBV28; abundance: .; j_gene: TRBJ2-5; CDR3aa: CASSLWGGRETQYF
v_gene: TRBV7-6; abundance: many; j_gene: TRBJ2-7; CDR3aa: CASSSYRGGEQYF
v_gene: TRBV5-1; abundance: .; j_gene: TRBJ2-2; CDR3aa: CASARWEGFEYTGELFF
v_gene: TRBV2; abundance: .; j_gene: TRBJ2-2; CDR3aa: CASSGGSNTGELFF
v_gene: TRBV15; abundance: .; j_gene: TRBJ1-2; CDR3aa: CATSNFRYGYTF
v_gene: TRBV7-2; abundance: .; j_gene: TRBJ1-1; CDR3aa: CASSSDYSSTEAFF
v_gene: TRBV5-4; abundance: .; j_gene: TRBJ2-7; CDR3aa: CASSLGRGTSYEQYF
v_gene: TRBV7-2; abundance: .; j_gene: TRBJ2-7; CDR3aa: CASSPTSGRQYEQYF
v_gene: TRBV15; abundance: few; j_gene: TRBJ1-1; CDR3aa: CATSRGGTGLTEAFF
v_gene: TRBV4-3; abundance: .; j_gene: TRBJ2-1; CDR3aa: CASSQVRSFYNEQFF
v_gene: TRBV29-1; abundance: .; j_gene: TRBJ2-2; CDR3aa: CSVAGGLAGELFF
v_gene: TRBV9; abundance: .; j_gene: TRBJ2-3; CDR3aa: CASSVGPTGTDTQYF
v_gene: TRBV7-2; abundance: .; j_gene: TRBJ2-7; CDR3aa: CASSLRVSTYEQYF
v_gene: TRBV6-5; abundance: .; j_gene: TRBJ2-5; CDR3aa: CASSYSIAVGTQYF
v_gene: TRBV9; abundance: .; j_gene: TRBJ2-3; CDR3aa: CASSVVGGSTDTQYF
v_gene: TRBV9; abundance: .; j_gene: TRBJ1-5; CDR3aa: CASSPRGDGNNQPQHF
v_gene: TRBV9; abundance: .; j_gene: TRBJ1-2; CDR3aa: CASSPTRRGYGYTF
v_gene: TRBV18; abundance: .; j_gene: TRBJ1-1; CDR3aa: CASSPPGGTEAFF
v_gene: TRBV30; abundance: .; j_gene: TRBJ2-2; CDR3aa: CAWSFGSSNTGELFF
v_gene: TRBV7-2; abundance: .; j_gene: TRBJ1-1; CDR3aa: CASSRLASSTEAFF
v_gene: TRBV25-1; abundance: few; j_gene: TRBJ2-7; CDR3aa: CASSGNSKRDEQYF
v_gene: TRBV6-6; abundance: .; j_gene: TRBJ2-1; CDR3aa: CASSFDPFGYNEQFF
v_gene: TRBV5-3; abundance: few; j_gene: TRBJ1-4; CDR3aa: CARSNGRTQTEKLFF
v_gene: TRBV15; abundance: .; j_gene: TRBJ1-3; CDR3aa: CATSSPSGGGTTGNTIYF
v_gene: TRBV15; abundance: .; j_gene: TRBJ1-5; CDR3aa: CATSSGDRGNQPQHF